What follows is one TCR beta chain and its context. The sample is drawn from a study of blood T cells in healthy people across ages. Isolation of PBMCs gave at least 6.5 million cells per sample. A sample-barcoded 5' primer and a J-beta primer mix were used in a second PCR of roughly 7 to 12 cycles. TCRdb re-derived calls from the 5' RACE reads in MiXCR, one entry per CDR3 protein. The sample consists of 550,000 to 750,000 distinct CDR3 sequences, 21% of them appearing once. Germline V gene data show CDR1 as DFQATT and CDR2 as SNEGSKA (reference sequence). The V gene lost 3 bases and the J gene lost 3 bases, with 18 bases spanning the gap. The CDR3 is 15 residues long.

The clonotype comes from a man between 65 and 85 years old in good health. The sample taken for sequencing was blood. The gene calls are TRBV20-1 and TRBJ2-7; weak D call: TRBD2 (6 bases). This chain's CDR3 is CSARRLGGESYEQYF. Here the CDR3 DNA reads TGCAGTGCTAGGCGGCTCGGGGGAGAAAGCTACGAGCAGTACTTC.